These T cell receptor beta chains were read from a single sample in a study of CD8 T cells in Susac syndrome. TCRdb processed the immunoSEQ multiplex PCR reads anew with MiXCR; each CDR3 protein has one entry. The sample includes some 140,000 distinct CDR3 sequences, around nine tenths of them seen just once. Input material: CD8+ T cells from PBMCs. These receptors originate from a human donor with multiple sclerosis. The CDR3 runs from the conserved cysteine through the conserved F or W. D genes are given only for firm matches. Clone size is not always given. Where it is, it says once, few, many or a class for expanded clones.

j_gene | v_gene | abundance | d_gene | CDR3nt | CDR3aa
TRBJ2-3 | TRBV2 | . | TRBD1 | TGTGCCAGCAGTGACGGGACAGGGCTGGATACGCAGTATTTT | CASSDGTGLDTQYF
TRBJ2-7 | TRBV3-1 | . | . | TGTGCCAGCAGCCACCGAGACAGCGCCTACGAGCAGTACTTC | CASSHRDSAYEQYF
TRBJ2-2 | TRBV19 | . | . | TGTGCCAGTATGAGAAATCGGAACACCGGGGAGCTGTTTTTT | CASMRNRNTGELFF
TRBJ2-3 | TRBV29-1 | . | . | TGCAGCGTTATAAGGGACAACACAGATACGCAGTATTTT | CSVIRDNTDTQYF
TRBJ1-1 | TRBV5-4 | . | . | TGTGCCAGCAGCTTGGATTACACTGAAGCTTTCTTT | CASSLDYTEAFF
TRBJ2-5 | TRBV5-6 | . | . | TGTGCCAGCAGCTTGTGGGGGATAGGGCGGTTGGAGACCCAGTACTTC | CASSLWGIGRLETQYF
TRBJ2-7 | TRBV3-1 | . | TRBD1 | TGTGCCAGCACCCACTCGATAGGGACAGGGGTTACCTACGAGCAGTACTTC | CASTHSIGTGVTYEQYF
TRBJ1-1 | TRBV27 | . | . | TGTGCCAGCAGTTTTGGAGGGGAAGGGATCACTGAAGCTTTCTTT | CASSFGGEGITEAFF
TRBJ2-7 | TRBV30 | . | TRBD2 | TGTGCCTGGATGGGGGGGAGCGGGAGGGCCTTACGGTCCTACGAGCAGTACTTC | CAWMGGSGRALRSYEQYF
TRBJ2-3 | TRBV6-1 | . | . | TGTGCCAGCAGTTTGACACCCACAGATACGCAGTATTTT | CASSLTPTDTQYF
TRBJ2-1 | TRBV11-1 | . | . | TGTGCCAGCAGCTTAAGGGAAGATAGGCCCAATGAGCAGTTCTTC | CASSLREDRPNEQFF
TRBJ2-2 | TRBV7-9 | . | . | TGTGCCAGCACGACCGGGGAGCTGTTTTTT | CASTTGELFF
TRBJ1-5 | TRBV19 | . | . | TGTGCCAGTAGGAAAAGCAATCAGCCCCAGCATTTT | CASRKSNQPQHF
TRBJ1-2 | TRBV5-7 | . | . | TGTGCCAGTGGACCGCTCGTCTACACCTTC | CASGPLVYTF
TRBJ2-4 | TRBV5-1 | . | . | TGCGCCAGCAGCTTGGAGTATGAAAACATTCAGTACTTC | CASSLEYENIQYF
TRBJ1-4 | TRBV7-2 | few | TRBD1 | TGTGCCAGCAGCCTCATTCCACAGGGGGAAAAACTGTTTTTT | CASSLIPQGEKLFF
TRBJ2-7 | TRBV27 | few | TRBD2 | TGTGCCAGCAGTTTGGTGGCGGGAGGTTACGAGCAGTACTTC | CASSLVAGGYEQYF
TRBJ2-7 | TRBV12-3/TRBV12-4 | . | TRBD2 | TGTGCCAGCAGACAGGGACTAGCGGGAATCCACGAGCAGTACTTC | CASRQGLAGIHEQYF
TRBJ1-6 | TRBV4-1 | . | . | TGCGCCAGCAGCCAAGATCTGGCAGGGAGTAATTCACCCCTCCACTTT | CASSQDLAGSNSPLHF
TRBJ2-1 | TRBV29-1 | . | . | TGCAGCGTTGGCGGGATAACTTGGAATGAGCAGTTCTTC | CSVGGITWNEQFF
TRBJ2-7 | TRBV3-1 | . | TRBD2 | TGTGCCAGCAGCCAAGCGGGACTAGCGGGAGGGCCTAACGAGCAGTACTTC | CASSQAGLAGGPNEQYF
TRBJ1-1 | TRBV29-1 | . | . | TGCAGCGTTGAAGATTGGACAGCTTTCTTT | CSVEDWTAFF
TRBJ1-1 | TRBV29-1 | . | . | TGCAGCGTACCTCCGGGGGGCGGGGGCACTGAAGCTTTCTTT | CSVPPGGGGTEAFF
TRBJ1-2 | TRBV6-1 | few | TRBD1 | TGTGCCAGCAGTACCGGGACAGGGCTTGGCTACACCTTC | CASSTGTGLGYTF
TRBJ2-7 | TRBV7-2 | . | . | TGTGCCAGCAGCGACCTTGACGAGCAGTACTTC | CASSDLDEQYF